This TCR beta chain is drawn from a study of blood T cells in healthy people across ages. This clonotype was seen only a few times. What it binds is unknown. General observations from the study: Significant beta diversity loss was already apparent by age approximately 38, declining roughly linearly.

A second about 7 to 12 cycle PCR used barcoded and J-beta primers. Every single cDNA molecule received a tag from a template-switch adaptor with 12 random nucleotides. TCRdb redid the calling of the 5' RACE reads with MiXCR, one entry per CDR3 protein. The data hold about a million distinct CDR3 sequences, with approximately 38% observed a single time. Donors each provided roughly 10 milliliters of peripheral blood. Each sample yielded at least 6 million isolated PBMCs. The source of this sequence is a man in his late teens or twenties in good health. The sequencing sample was made of blood.

CDR3 amino acids: CASSTGQDNEQYF. In DNA, the CDR3 is TGTGCCAGTAGCACGGGACAGGACAATGAGCAGTACTTC. The chain has TRBV7-8 and TRBJ2-7, with TRBD1 matching 8 bases. The length of the CDR3 is 13 residues. The germline gives CDR1 SGHVS, CDR2 FQNEAQ. Losses at the gene ends were 9 bases for V and 7 bases for J; bases not matched to a gene: 11.